This T cell receptor (beta chain) is drawn from a study of blood T cells in healthy people across ages. V trimming: 2 bases; J trimming: 4 bases; junction bases outside the gene matches: 5. The CDR3 runs 15 residues. Germline CDR1 reads DFQATT; CDR2 reads SNEGSKA (reference sequence). With a J-beta primer mix and a sample-barcoded 5' primer, a second PCR ran about 7 to 12 cycles. TCRdb ran MiXCR on the 5' RACE reads and lists one entry per CDR3 protein. The repertoire holds about 1 million distinct CDR3 sequences, with approximately 26% as singletons. Overall study findings and caveats: Naive T cell percentage showed a strong correlation with TCR beta diversity.

This clonotype was detected a few times. Its antigen is unidentified. Each sample yielded at least 5 micrograms of PBMC total RNA. These data were also filed under a second study, of T cells of mothers and their children. That report notes: The analysis detected no persistent microchimeric T cell clones.

This sequence was found in a girl aged 2 to 10 in good health. This chain connects TRBV20-1 to TRBJ2-1; TRBD2 matches at 10 bases. The sequenced sample consisted of blood. CDR3 in amino acids: CSARKLAGDYNEQFF. The CDR3 bases are TGCAGTGCTAGAAAGCTAGCGGGGGATTACAATGAGCAGTTCTTC.